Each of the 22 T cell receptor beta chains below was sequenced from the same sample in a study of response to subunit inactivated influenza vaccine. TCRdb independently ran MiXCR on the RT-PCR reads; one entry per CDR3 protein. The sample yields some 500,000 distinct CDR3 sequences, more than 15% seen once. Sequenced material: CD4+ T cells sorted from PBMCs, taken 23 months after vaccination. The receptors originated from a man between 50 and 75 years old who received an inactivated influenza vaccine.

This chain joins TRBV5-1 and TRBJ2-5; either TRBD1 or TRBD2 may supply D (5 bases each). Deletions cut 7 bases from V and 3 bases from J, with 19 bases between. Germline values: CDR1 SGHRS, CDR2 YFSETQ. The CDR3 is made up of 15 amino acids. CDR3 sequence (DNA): TGCGCCAGCGGAATGATCGGGGCTCCCAAAGAGACCCAGTACTTC. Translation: CASGMIGAPKETQYF.

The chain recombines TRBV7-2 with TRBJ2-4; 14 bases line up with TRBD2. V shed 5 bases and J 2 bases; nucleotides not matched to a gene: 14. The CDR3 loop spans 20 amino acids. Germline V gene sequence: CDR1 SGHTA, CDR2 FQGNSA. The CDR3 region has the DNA TGTGCCAGCAGCCTGCGCCCACAGGGGACTAGCGGGAGATCCAAAAACATTCAGTACTTC. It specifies CASSLRPQGTSGRSKNIQYF.

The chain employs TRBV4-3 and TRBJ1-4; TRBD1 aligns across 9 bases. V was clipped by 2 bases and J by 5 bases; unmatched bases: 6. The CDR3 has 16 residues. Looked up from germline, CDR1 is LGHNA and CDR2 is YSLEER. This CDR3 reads CASSQNPGTGNEKLFF. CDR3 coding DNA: TGCGCCAGCAGCCAAAACCCCGGGACAGGGAATGAAAAACTGTTTTTT.

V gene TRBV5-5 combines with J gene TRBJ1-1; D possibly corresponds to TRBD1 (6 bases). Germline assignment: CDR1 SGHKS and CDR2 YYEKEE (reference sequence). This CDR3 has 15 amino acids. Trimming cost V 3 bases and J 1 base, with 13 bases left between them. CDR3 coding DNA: TGTGCCAGCAGCTGGGGGGGCTCCTCGAACACTGAAGCTTTCTTT. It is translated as CASSWGGSSNTEAFF.

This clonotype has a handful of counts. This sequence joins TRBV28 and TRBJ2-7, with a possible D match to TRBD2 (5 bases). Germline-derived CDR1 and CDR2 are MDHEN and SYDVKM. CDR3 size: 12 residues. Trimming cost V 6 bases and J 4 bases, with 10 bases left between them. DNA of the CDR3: TGTGCCAGCAGCGGGGTTATGTACGAGCAGTACTTC. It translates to CASSGVMYEQYF. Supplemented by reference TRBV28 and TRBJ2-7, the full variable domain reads DVKVTQSSRYLVKRTGEKVFLECVQDMDHENMFWYRQDPGLGLRLIYFSYDVKMKEKGDIPEGYSVSREKKERFSLILESASTNQTSMYLCASSGVMYEQYFGPGTRLTVT.

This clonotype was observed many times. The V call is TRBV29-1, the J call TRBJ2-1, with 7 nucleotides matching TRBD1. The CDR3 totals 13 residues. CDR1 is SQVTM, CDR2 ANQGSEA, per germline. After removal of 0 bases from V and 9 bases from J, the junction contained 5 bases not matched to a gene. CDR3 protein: CSVEDHRGSEQFF. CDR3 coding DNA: TGCAGCGTTGAAGATCACAGGGGATCTGAGCAGTTCTTC.

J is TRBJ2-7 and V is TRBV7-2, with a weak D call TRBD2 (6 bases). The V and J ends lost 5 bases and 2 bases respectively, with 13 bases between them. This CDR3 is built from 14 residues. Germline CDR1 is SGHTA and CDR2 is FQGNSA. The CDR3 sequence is CASSQRAGTYEQYF. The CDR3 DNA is TGTGCCAGCAGCCAGAGGGCGGGGACCTACGAGCAGTACTTC.

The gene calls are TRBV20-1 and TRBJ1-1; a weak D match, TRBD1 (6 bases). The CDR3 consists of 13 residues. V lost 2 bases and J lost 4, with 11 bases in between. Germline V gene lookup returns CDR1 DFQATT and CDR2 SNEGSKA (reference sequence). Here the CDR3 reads CSARLTGPTEAFF. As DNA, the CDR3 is TGCAGTGCTAGACTAACAGGGCCCACTGAAGCTTTCTTT.

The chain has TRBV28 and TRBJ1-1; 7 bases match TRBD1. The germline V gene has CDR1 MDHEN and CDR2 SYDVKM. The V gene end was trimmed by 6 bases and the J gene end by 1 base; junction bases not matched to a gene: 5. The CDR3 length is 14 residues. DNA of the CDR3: TGTGCCAGCAGAACAACAGGGGCGAACACTGAAGCTTTCTTT. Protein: CASRTTGANTEAFF.

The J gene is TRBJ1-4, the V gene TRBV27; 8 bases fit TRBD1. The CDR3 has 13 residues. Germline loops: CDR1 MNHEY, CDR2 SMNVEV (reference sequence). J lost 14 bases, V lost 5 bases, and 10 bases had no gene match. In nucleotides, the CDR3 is TGTGCCAGCAGTACGCCCCGACAGGGGATTCTGTTTTTT. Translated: CASSTPRQGILFF.

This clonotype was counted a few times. The DNA of the CDR3 is TGCAGCGTTGACCCTCAAGGACAGGACTATGGCTACACCTTC. Its translation is CSVDPQGQDYGYTF. This chain joins TRBV29-1 and TRBJ1-2; TRBD1 agrees at 7 bases. After removal of 3 bases from V and 3 bases from J, the junction contained 7 bases not matched to a gene. The CDR3 runs to 14 residues. Germline loops: CDR1 SQVTM, CDR2 ANQGSEA.

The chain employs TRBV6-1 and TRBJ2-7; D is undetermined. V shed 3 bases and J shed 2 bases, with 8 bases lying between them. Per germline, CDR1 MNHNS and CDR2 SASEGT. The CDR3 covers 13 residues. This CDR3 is CASSDTVAYEQYF. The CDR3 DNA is TGTGCCAGCAGTGACACCGTTGCCTACGAGCAGTACTTC.

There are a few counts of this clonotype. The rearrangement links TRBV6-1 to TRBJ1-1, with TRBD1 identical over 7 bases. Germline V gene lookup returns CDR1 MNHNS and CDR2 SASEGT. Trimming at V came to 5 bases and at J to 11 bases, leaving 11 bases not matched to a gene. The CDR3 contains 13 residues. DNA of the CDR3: TGTGCCAGCAGTATCAACAGGGGCCTCGGGGCTTTCTTT. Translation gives CASSINRGLGAFF.

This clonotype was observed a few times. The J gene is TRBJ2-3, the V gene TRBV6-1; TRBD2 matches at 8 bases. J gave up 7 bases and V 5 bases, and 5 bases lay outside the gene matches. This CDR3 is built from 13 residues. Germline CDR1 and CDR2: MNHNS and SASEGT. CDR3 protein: CASSPGGGNTQYF. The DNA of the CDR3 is TGTGCCAGCAGTCCCGGGGGGGGAAATACGCAGTATTTT.

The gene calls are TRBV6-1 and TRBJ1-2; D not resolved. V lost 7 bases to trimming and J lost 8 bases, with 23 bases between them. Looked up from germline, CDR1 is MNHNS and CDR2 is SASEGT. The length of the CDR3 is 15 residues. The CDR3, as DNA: TGTGCCAGCACCTCTTCGAGTGGGTATTCGGAGGGCTACACCTTC. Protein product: CASTSSSGYSEGYTF.

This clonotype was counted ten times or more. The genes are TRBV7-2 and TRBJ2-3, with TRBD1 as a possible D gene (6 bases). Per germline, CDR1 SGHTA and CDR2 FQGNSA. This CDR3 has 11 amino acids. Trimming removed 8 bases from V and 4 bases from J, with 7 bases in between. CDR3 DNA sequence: TGTGCCAGCTCAGGGGCAGATACGCAGTATTTT. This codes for CASSGADTQYF.

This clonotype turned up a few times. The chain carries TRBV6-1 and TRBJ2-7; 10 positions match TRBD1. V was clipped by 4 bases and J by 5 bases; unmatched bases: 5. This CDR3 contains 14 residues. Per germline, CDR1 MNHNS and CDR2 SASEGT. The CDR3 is CASSVTGGLDEQYF. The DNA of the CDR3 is TGTGCCAGCAGTGTGACAGGGGGCCTCGACGAGCAGTACTTC.

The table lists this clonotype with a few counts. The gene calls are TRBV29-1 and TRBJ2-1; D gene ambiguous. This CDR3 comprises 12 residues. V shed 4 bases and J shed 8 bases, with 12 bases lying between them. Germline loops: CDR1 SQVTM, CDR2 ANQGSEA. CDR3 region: CSVVWGRDEQFF. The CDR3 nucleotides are TGCAGCGTTGTATGGGGAAGAGATGAGCAGTTCTTC.

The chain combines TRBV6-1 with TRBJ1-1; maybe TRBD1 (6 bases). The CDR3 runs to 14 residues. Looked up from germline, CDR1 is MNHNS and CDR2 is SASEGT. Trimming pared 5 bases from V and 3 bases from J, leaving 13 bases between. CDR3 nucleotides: TGTGCCAGCAGTAAGACCACAGGGTACACTGAAGCTTTCTTT. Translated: CASSKTTGYTEAFF.

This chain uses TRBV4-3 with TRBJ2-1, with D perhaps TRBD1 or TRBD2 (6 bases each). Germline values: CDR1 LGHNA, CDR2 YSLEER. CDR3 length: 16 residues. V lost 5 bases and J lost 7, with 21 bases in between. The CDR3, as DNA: TGCGCCAGCAGCGCCGCAGGGGCGGGGTGGGGTAATGAGCAGTTCTTC. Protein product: CASSAAGAGWGNEQFF.

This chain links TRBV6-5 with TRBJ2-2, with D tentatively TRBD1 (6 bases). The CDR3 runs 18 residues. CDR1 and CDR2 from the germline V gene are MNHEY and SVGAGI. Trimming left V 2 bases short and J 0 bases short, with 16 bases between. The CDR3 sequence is CASSYGPSWGPNTGELFF. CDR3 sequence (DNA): TGTGCCAGCAGTTACGGGCCCTCATGGGGGCCGAACACCGGGGAGCTGTTTTTT.

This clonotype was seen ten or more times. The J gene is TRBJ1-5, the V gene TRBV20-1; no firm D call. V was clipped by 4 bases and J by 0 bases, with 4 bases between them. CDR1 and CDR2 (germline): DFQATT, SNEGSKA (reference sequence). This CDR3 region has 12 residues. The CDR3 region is CSATYSNQPQHF. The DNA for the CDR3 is TGCAGTGCTACGTATAGCAATCAGCCCCAGCATTTT.